This T cell receptor (beta chain) comes out of a study of T-cell memory formation after mild COVID-19. TCRdb fed the 5' RACE reads into MiXCR, producing one record per CDR3 protein. The table lists some 97,000 distinct CDR3 sequences, around 10% of them singletons, with about 40% in the top ten. Concerning this clonotype itself: The antigen is unknown.

Overall study results and limits: Memory from before infection featured some responding clones, which suggests cross-reactive memory joined. Later expanders leaned CD4+, whereas clones that contracted between day 15 and 85 were balanced CD4/CD8.

This CDR3 is 14 amino acids long. Germline V CDR1 and CDR2: SGHKS, YYEKEE (reference sequence). V shed 3 bases and J shed 5 bases, with 14 bases lying between them. The gene calls are TRBV5-5 and TRBJ1-1; possibly TRBD1 for D (5 bases). This sequence was found in a young man who had mild COVID-19 (a few samples of this study predate the infection). Cell type and time point are not known. Sequenced sample: PBMCs or a T cell subset sorted from them (not recorded which). CDR3 residues: CASSSTQGATEAFF. In DNA, the CDR3 is TGTGCCAGCAGCTCTACTCAAGGGGCAACTGAAGCTTTCTTT. Full variable domain (missing parts from reference TRBV5-5 and TRBJ1-1): DAGVTQSPTHLIKTRGQQVTLRCSPISGHKSVSWYQQVLGQGPQFIFQYYEKEERGRGNFPDRFSARQFPNYSSELNVNALLLGDSALYLCASSSTQGATEAFFGQGTRLTVV.